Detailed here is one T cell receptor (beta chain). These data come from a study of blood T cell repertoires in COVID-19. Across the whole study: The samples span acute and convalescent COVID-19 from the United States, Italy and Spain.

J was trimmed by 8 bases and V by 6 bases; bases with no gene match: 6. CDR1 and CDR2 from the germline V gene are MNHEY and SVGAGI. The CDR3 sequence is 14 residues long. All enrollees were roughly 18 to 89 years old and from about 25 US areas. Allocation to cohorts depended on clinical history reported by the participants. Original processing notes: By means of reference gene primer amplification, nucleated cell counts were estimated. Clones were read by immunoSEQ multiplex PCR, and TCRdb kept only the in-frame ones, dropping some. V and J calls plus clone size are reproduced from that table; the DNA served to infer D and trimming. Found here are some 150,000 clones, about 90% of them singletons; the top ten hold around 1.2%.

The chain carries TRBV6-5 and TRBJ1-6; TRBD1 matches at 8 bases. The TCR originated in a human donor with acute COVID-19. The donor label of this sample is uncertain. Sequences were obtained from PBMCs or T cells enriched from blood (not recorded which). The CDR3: CASRSGQGDSPLHF. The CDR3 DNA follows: TGTGCCAGCAGATCCGGACAGGGCGATTCACCCCTCCACTTT.